This T cell receptor beta chain was identified in a study of tumor-infiltrating lymphocytes in primary liver carcinoma. At the level of the study: Stage T1-T3 N0M0 tumors measured roughly 4.2 to 10 cm at most. Regardless of tissue type, samples showed similar yields of roughly 3.5 to 7.13 million productive TCRbeta reads.

The input was roughly 0.5 ug total RNA; TCR beta cDNA was made from it with a constant-region primer. Researchers made the TCR beta libraries by running three nested multiplex PCR rounds with slightly modified ARM-PCR. For around 11 cycles apiece, the opening two PCR rounds ran with TRBV1-TRBV30 forward primers and a C-beta reverse primer. TCRdb reprocessed the multiplex PCR reads with MiXCR, giving one entry per CDR3 protein. Among some 190,000 distinct CDR3 sequences listed, about 60% were seen once. As concerns this clonotype: The antigen is unknown.

Findings of the study overall: The difference in top-250-clone fraction between tumors and blood was significant, favoring tumors (p = 0.039).

Blood RNA came from unsorted whole blood; germline DNA was also extracted. Blood samples of approximately 3.6 milliliters were drawn preoperatively. Looked up from germline, CDR1 is MDHEN and CDR2 is SYDVKM. The ends lost 9 bases at V and 4 bases at J; junction bases unmatched: 11. The CDR3 loop spans 14 amino acids. The rearrangement uses TRBV28 and TRBJ2-7; 8 bases align to TRBD1. Source material: peripheral blood. This TCR was sampled from a man in his forties with primary liver carcinoma and hepatitis B virus infection. The CDR3 region is CARSRTGMTYEQYF. DNA for the CDR3: TGTGCCAGGAGTAGGACAGGGATGACATACGAGCAGTACTTC.